This TCR beta chain originates from a study of response to subunit inactivated influenza vaccine (dated by TCRdb to the late 2010s). For the study in its entirety: Deep quantitative profiling of the T cell receptor repertoire was used in the study to follow responses to a trivalent subunit inactivated influenza vaccine.

The CDR3 sequence holds 19 residues, the cysteine and phenylalanine included. Only the CDR3 part of the read is kept: 57 bases, read in frame from the first base. Taken from the germline V gene (reference sequence), the CDR1 and CDR2 loops are LNHNV and YYDKDF. The trim is 0 bases for V and 1 base for J, with a gap of 16 bases between the germline ends. Here is what the overall study found, with its caveats: The authors proposed that each seasonal influenza vaccination may bring in only a limited number of new T cells.

This clonotype was observed many times. Its antigen remains undetermined. Base qualities were left out, and no much larger clone turns up one base away. Library creation used RT-PCR. This sample was sequenced with an Illumina HiSeq 2500. TCRdb redid the processing of the public reads, applying fastp at Q25 and MiXCR, and retained in-frame beta chains. Each entry merges the rows of one CDR3 protein and shows their most common DNA and genes. In this sample the table shows around 520,000 distinct CDR3 sequences, roughly 12% of which occur a single time. The ten largest clones capture around 9.6% of the sample.

The rearrangement combines TRBV15 with TRBJ2-6; no D gene call is confident. The input for sequencing was PBMCs from blood, taken on the day of vaccination. This sequence originates from a man in his fifties or sixties who received an inactivated influenza vaccine. Donor details come from another sample of the same person, matched by shared clones. The CDR3 region: CATSRDGEVVLSGANVLTF. The DNA sequence is TGTGCCACCAGCAGAGATGGCGAAGTAGTTTTATCTGGGGCCAACGTCCTGACTTTC.